These 14 T cell receptor beta chains were all obtained from the same sample, sequenced in a study of post-analysis software for immune sequencing data. Study observations and caveats: Controls showed lower frequencies than patients for roughly five TRBV segments, and TRBV5-6, TRBV5-1 and TRBV20-1 were among these.

The library was made from cDNA and included unique molecular identifiers. TCRdb re-analysed the PCR reads in MiXCR, keeping a single row per CDR3 protein. The sample records around 400,000 distinct CDR3 sequences, approximately 38% being singletons. These receptors have no identified antigens. Input material: blood. All receptors come from a girl between 10 and 17 years old with multiple sclerosis.

The table lists this clonotype with a few counts. V usage is TRBV20-1 and J usage is TRBJ2-3, with 9 nucleotides matching TRBD1. J lost 7 bases, V lost 5 bases, and 13 bases had no gene match. Germline V gene lookup returns CDR1 DFQATT and CDR2 SNEGSKA (reference sequence). The CDR3 is made up of 15 amino acids. The CDR3 DNA sequence: TGCAGTGCTTCCTACCGGGACAGGGAGCCATATACGCAGTATTTT. This encodes CSASYRDREPYTQYF.

The CDR3, as DNA: TGCAGTGTCAACAAGGGTGGTCAGCAGTATAATCAGCCCCAGCATTTT. Translation: CSVNKGGQQYNQPQHF. The genes are TRBV20-1 and TRBJ1-5, with no clear D. CDR1 and CDR2 from the germline V gene are DFQATT and SNEGSKA (reference sequence). With 7 bases removed from V and 4 bases from J, the gap between germline ends came to 23 bases. This CDR3 spans 16 amino acids.

The chain has TRBV7-9 and TRBJ2-3; D might be TRBD1 (6 bases). Looked up from germline, CDR1 is SEHNR and CDR2 is FQNEAQ (reference sequence). This CDR3 has 13 amino acids. The germline V and J ends were trimmed by 5 bases and 5 bases, with 11 bases remaining between them. The CDR3 DNA sequence: TGTGCCAGCAGCCAGGGGAAGGGAGATACGCAGTATTTT. The encoded protein is CASSQGKGDTQYF.

The genes are TRBV6-6 and TRBJ1-1; D remains ambiguous. This CDR3 region has 15 residues. The V end lost 0 bases, the J end lost 0 bases, and 8 bases lay between the germline ends. Germline V gene data show CDR1 as MNHNY and CDR2 as SVGAGI (reference sequence). Here the CDR3 DNA reads TGTGCCAGCAGTTACTCGGGGTTTATGAACACTGAAGCTTTCTTT. It translates to CASSYSGFMNTEAFF.

This chain links TRBV5-1 with TRBJ2-1; tentative D call: TRBD2 (7 bases). This CDR3 is built from 16 residues. Germline-derived CDR1 and CDR2 are SGHRS and YFSETQ. Trimming stripped 3 bases from V and 7 bases from J, with 20 bases between. The CDR3 reads CASSSRGRAALNEQFF. For the CDR3, the DNA is TGCGCCAGCAGCTCGCGGGGGCGCGCGGCGTTGAATGAGCAGTTCTTC. The whole variable domain, filled in from reference TRBV5-1 and TRBJ2-1, reads KAGVTQTPRYLIKTRGQQVTLSCSPISGHRSVSWYQQTPGQGLQFLFEYFSETQRNKGNFPGRFSGRQFSNSRSEMNVSTLELGDSALYLCASSSRGRAALNEQFFGPGTRLTVL.

The gene calls are TRBV7-9 and TRBJ1-1; possibly TRBD1 for D (5 bases). The end of the DNA aligns better with TRBJ1-4, so the J call may be wrong. Germline CDR1 is SEHNR and CDR2 is FQNEAQ (reference sequence). The length of the CDR3 is 13 residues. CDR3 in amino acids: CASSRDTNEKLFF. CDR3 coding DNA: TGTGCCAGCAGCCGGGACACTAATGAAAAACTGTTTTTT.

This clonotype was counted between two and nine times. This chain connects TRBV7-2 to TRBJ2-7, with a weak D call TRBD1 (5 bases). Deletions cut 5 bases from V and 5 bases from J, with 13 bases between. The V gene's germline CDR1 is SGHTA and CDR2 FQGNSA. This CDR3 spans 13 amino acids. CDR3 bases: TGTGCCAGCAGCCCAGGGCCACGAAACGAGCAGTACTTC. Translating gives CASSPGPRNEQYF.

This clonotype was observed a few times. The chain employs TRBV24-1 and TRBJ1-1; D ambiguous. CDR3 length: 13 residues. The germline CDR1 and CDR2 sequences are KGHDR and SFDVKD. V was shortened by 3 bases and J by 0 bases, with 4 bases between the two germline ends. The CDR3: CATSDPMNTEAFF. The CDR3 DNA sequence: TGTGCCACCAGTGATCCGATGAACACTGAAGCTTTCTTT.

The chain joins TRBV12-3 or TRBV12-4 to TRBJ1-2; tentatively, D is TRBD1 (5 bases). Trimming removed 7 bases at V and 8 bases at J, with 17 bases between. This CDR3 has 13 residues. The CDR3 DNA reads as TGTGCCAGCAACCTGGACGGGGCGGGGGGCTACACCTTC. Amino acids: CASNLDGAGGYTF.

The genes are TRBV7-9 and TRBJ1-1; D call uncertain. Germline loops: CDR1 SEHNR, CDR2 FQNEAQ (reference sequence). V dropped 7 bases and J dropped 2 bases, with 11 bases sitting between them. This CDR3 has 13 residues. The CDR3 DNA is TGTGCCAGCAAGGCAGATCTAAACACTGAAGCTTTCTTT. It yields the protein CASKADLNTEAFF.

Of note for this clonotype: One end of the junction varies from germline; a read error may be responsible. This chain links TRBV15 with TRBJ2-3; unclear D gene. CDR3 length: 13 residues. CDR1 and CDR2 from the germline V gene are LNHNV and YYDKDF (reference sequence). CDR3 coding DNA: TGTACCACCAGCAGAAAATCGACAGATACGCAGTATTTT. Translation gives CTTSRKSTDTQYF.

V and J are TRBV19 and TRBJ1-5, with 9 positions matching TRBD1. The CDR3 is made up of 16 amino acids. Unmatched junction bases numbered 11, after V lost 11 bases and J lost 0 bases. CDR1 LNHDA and CDR2 SQIVND come from the germline V gene (reference sequence). CDR3 protein: CASRGTGSYSNQPQHF. CDR3 DNA sequence: TGTGCCTCGAGGGGGACAGGGTCATATAGCAATCAGCCCCAGCATTTT.

The chain is built from TRBV5-1 and TRBJ2-3, with TRBD1 matching 7 bases. The CDR3 totals 14 residues. Unmatched junction bases numbered 6, after V lost 4 bases and J lost 4 bases. Germline lookup yields CDR1 SGHRS and CDR2 YFSETQ. The CDR3 protein is CASSPLGGSDTQYF. CDR3 in DNA: TGCGCCAGCAGCCCGTTAGGGGGCTCAGATACGCAGTATTTT.

This clonotype was counted only a few times. J is TRBJ1-2 and V is TRBV7-9, with TRBD1 identical over 7 bases. Trimming at V came to 5 bases and at J to 6 bases, leaving 12 bases not matched to a gene. Per germline, CDR1 SEHNR and CDR2 FQNEAQ (reference sequence). This CDR3 is 15 amino acids long. The CDR3 bases are TGTGCCAGCAGCCAAACCGGGACAGTGCGGCATGGCTACACCTTC. Amino acids: CASSQTGTVRHGYTF.